The rows below give T cell receptor beta chains drawn from one sample of a study of molecular identifiers for immune sequencing clone quantification. TCRdb processed the PCR reads anew with MiXCR; each CDR3 protein has one entry. The sample records nearly 650,000 distinct CDR3 sequences, around 25% being singletons. The specimen sequenced was naive CD8+ T cells from blood, with Jurkat cell RNA spiked in. The source of these receptors is a human donor in good health. Some libraries in this study had Jurkat cell RNA spiked in. Both conserved end residues are part of each CDR3. D genes are given only for firm matches. The listing skips clone size in some rows; elsewhere it reads once, few, many or a size class.

length	D	V	J	size	CDR3	DNA
15	TRBD2	TRBV7-9	TRBJ2-7	.	CASRGGTSRAYEQYF	TGTGCCAGCAGGGGCGGGACTAGCAGGGCCTACGAGCAGTACTTC
12	.	TRBV7-9	TRBJ2-7	many	CASSSRGFEQYF	TGTGCCAGCAGCTCCCGCGGATTTGAGCAGTACTTC
17	TRBD2	TRBV5-6	TRBJ2-7	few	CASSSRDSGRAHYEQYF	TGTGCCAGCAGCTCCCGGGATAGCGGGAGGGCCCACTACGAGCAGTACTTC
15	TRBD1	TRBV7-2	TRBJ1-5	.	CTSSPDRARNRPQHF	TGTACCAGCAGCCCGGACAGGGCACGCAATCGGCCCCAGCATTTT
14	.	TRBV5-6	TRBJ2-7	.	CASSSPRHSYEQYF	TGTGCCAGCAGCTCCCCCCGACACTCCTACGAGCAGTACTTC
15	TRBD1	TRBV7-6	TRBJ1-5	many	CASSTTGLFNQPQHF	TGTGCCAGCAGCACGACAGGGCTATTCAATCAGCCCCAGCATTTT
16	TRBD2	TRBV4-3	TRBJ2-7	many	CASSQDGLAAYYEQYF	TGCGCCAGCAGCCAAGATGGGCTAGCGGCTTACTACGAGCAGTACTTC
14	.	TRBV18	TRBJ2-3	.	CASSPGLLTDMQYF	TGTGCCAGCTCACCAGGATTACTCACAGATATGCAGTATTTT
13	.	TRBV12-3/TRBV12-4	TRBJ2-7	.	CASSNTFPYEQYF	TGTGCCAGCAGCAACACGTTCCCCTACGAGCAGTACTTC
18	.	TRBV5-1	TRBJ1-6	.	CASSYGNVGSSYNSPLHF	TGCGCCAGCAGCTACGGGAATGTGGGCAGCTCCTATAATTCACCCCTCCACTTT
14	TRBD1	TRBV12-3/TRBV12-4	TRBJ1-4	many	CASRTTTGDEKLFF	TGTGCCAGCAGAACCACGACAGGGGACGAAAAACTGTTTTTT
15	.	TRBV2	TRBJ2-6	.	CASSELGTGANVLTF	TGTGCCAGCAGTGAACTGGGGACAGGGGCCAACGTCCTGACTTTC
19	.	TRBV30	TRBJ2-5	few	CAWSGYARVTVTSQETQYF	TGTGCCTGGTCAGGGTATGCGCGGGTGACAGTCACCTCGCAAGAGACCCAGTACTTC
13	.	TRBV30	TRBJ2-5	.	CAWSWAARATQYF	TGTGCCTGGAGTTGGGCGGCCAGGGCGACCCAGTACTTC
16	TRBD2	TRBV7-9	TRBJ2-3	many	CASSHLRGGLRDTQYF	TGTGCCAGCAGCCACCTACGCGGGGGGCTTCGAGATACGCAGTATTTT
16	.	TRBV7-9	TRBJ2-7	.	CASSSASGTAIYKQYF	TGTGCCAGCAGCTCGGCATCCGGGACTGCTATATACAAGCAGTACTTC
16	TRBD1	TRBV4-1	TRBJ1-6	.	CAHRQVQGVDNSPLHF	TGCGCCCACCGCCAAGTACAGGGGGTCGATAATTCACCCCTCCACTTT
15	.	TRBV10-3	TRBJ2-3	many	CAISEAGSHTDTQYF	TGTGCCATCAGTGAGGCGGGGTCCCACACAGATACGCAGTATTTT
15	TRBD2	TRBV12-3/TRBV12-4	TRBJ2-1	.	CASSFSGGGTNEQFF	TGTGCCAGCAGTTTTTCCGGGGGGGGAACTAATGAGCAGTTCTTC